Listed below are T cell receptor beta chains from one sample, sequenced in a study of OX40 agonist ivuxolimab in advanced cancers. Sequenced by immunoSEQ multiplex PCR; TCRdb stores in-frame clones only, minus some. Among about 82,000 clones listed, around 90% were seen once. The source material was CD4+ or CD8+ T cells sorted from blood, sampled in a trial of the OX40 agonist ivuxolimab. Receptor source: an adult with an advanced solid tumor such as melanoma, head and neck, liver or kidney cancer. CDR3s include the opening cysteine and the closing phenylalanine or tryptophan. The D gene is left open where the match is weak. Clone size appears in some rows only: once, few, many, or a class for an expanded clone.

TRBV5-4	TRBJ2-4	-	-	CASSLSGLAKNIQYF	TGTGCCAGCAGCTTGTCGGGTCTAGCCAAAAACATTCAGTACTTC
TRBV5-1	TRBJ1-2	-	-	CASSLETPSYGYTF	TGCGCCAGCAGCTTGGAAACACCATCCTATGGCTACACCTTC
TRBV7-9	TRBJ1-5	-	-	CASSPLGKALWPQHF	TGTGCCAGCAGCCCCCTTGGGAAAGCCTTGTGGCCCCAGCATTTT
TRBV7-9	TRBJ2-1	few	-	CASSFYNEQFF	TGTGCCAGCAGCTTTTACAATGAGCAGTTCTTC
TRBV5-1	TRBJ1-3	once	-	CASSLRARGSGNTIYF	TGCGCCAGCAGTCTTAGGGCAAGGGGCTCTGGAAACACCATATATTTT
TRBV4-1	TRBJ1-1	few	TRBD1	CASSQEGRTGGAAFF	TGCGCCAGCAGCCAAGAGGGCCGGACAGGGGGCGCAGCTTTCTTT
TRBV6-1	TRBJ1-1	once	-	CASSENRVLTEAFF	TGTGCCAGCAGTGAGAACAGGGTCTTGACTGAAGCTTTCTTT
TRBV7-9	TRBJ2-3	-	-	CASIDGDSDTQYF	TGTGCCAGCATCGACGGGGATTCAGATACGCAGTATTTT
TRBV6-5	TRBJ1-3	-	-	CASSQGSGNTIYF	TGTGCCAGCAGCCAGGGGTCTGGAAACACCATATATTTT
TRBV6-5	TRBJ2-2	once	-	CASQRNSYTGELFF	TGTGCCAGCCAGCGGAACAGTTACACCGGGGAGCTGTTTTTT
TRBV7-8	TRBJ2-3	-	-	CASSPRRDGTDTQYF	TGTGCCAGCAGCCCTAGGCGGGACGGCACAGATACGCAGTATTTT
TRBV18	TRBJ2-7	-	TRBD1	CASSPPGQGGIEGQYF	TGTGCCAGCTCACCACCGGGACAGGGGGGCATTGAAGGGCAGTACTTC
TRBV5-1	TRBJ1-4	few	-	CASSPGVDEKLFF	TGCGCCAGCAGCCCCGGCGTGGATGAAAAACTGTTTTTT
TRBV2	TRBJ2-5	once	TRBD1	CASRVAGGEETQYF	TGTGCCAGCAGAGTGGCAGGGGGAGAAGAGACCCAGTACTTC
TRBV10-1	TRBJ1-2	-	-	CASSIKTLLHGYTF	TGCGCCAGCAGTATAAAAACACTCCTCCATGGCTACACCTTC
TRBV4-3	TRBJ2-1	-	-	CASSPGVSYNEQFF	TGCGCCAGCAGCCCCGGGGTTTCCTACAATGAGCAGTTCTTC
TRBV5-1	TRBJ1-2	-	TRBD1	CASSLTGQVDYGYTF	TGCGCCAGCAGCTTGACCGGACAGGTGGACTATGGCTACACCTTC
TRBV7-2	TRBJ1-2	once	TRBD1	CASTARGARTGRGYTF	TGTGCCAGCACCGCGCGGGGTGCGAGGACAGGAAGGGGCTACACCTTC
TRBV11-3	TRBJ2-2	-	-	CASTGYTGELFF	TGTGCCAGCACTGGGTACACCGGGGAGCTGTTTTTT
TRBV7-9	TRBJ2-5	-	-	CASSLRIGSETQYF	TGTGCCAGCAGCCTAAGAATAGGATCAGAGACCCAGTACTTC
TRBV5-1	TRBJ1-1	-	TRBD1	CASSLMGQGDTEAFF	TGCGCCAGCAGCTTGATGGGACAGGGCGACACTGAAGCTTTCTTT
TRBV5-1	TRBJ2-7	once	TRBD2	CASSLTSGNVGFGEQYF	TGCGCCAGCAGCTTGACTAGCGGGAACGTTGGTTTTGGAGAGCAGTACTTC
TRBV5-1	TRBJ1-1	-	-	CASSLMASDTEAFF	TGCGCCAGCAGCTTGATGGCGTCCGACACTGAAGCTTTCTTT
TRBV29-1	TRBJ2-3	-	-	CSVDWSQGDTQYF	TGTAGCGTTGATTGGAGCCAGGGTGATACGCAGTATTTT
TRBV30	TRBJ2-1	once	-	CAWSIISVDKQFF	TGTGCCTGGAGTATTATTAGCGTGGATAAGCAGTTCTTC
TRBV2	TRBJ2-1	-	TRBD2	CATSGTSAYNEQFF	TGTGCCACTTCCGGGACTAGCGCTTACAATGAGCAGTTCTTC
TRBV11-2	TRBJ2-5	-	TRBD2	CASSLGRGGYKETQYF	TGTGCCAGCAGCTTAGGACGGGGGGGGTACAAAGAGACCCAGTACTTC
TRBV4-3	TRBJ1-2	-	-	CASSQSTTAGYGYTF	TGCGCCAGCAGCCAATCTACTACGGCGGGCTATGGCTACACCTTC
TRBV7-2	TRBJ1-5	-	-	CASSLVDLGNQPQHF	TGTGCCAGCAGCTTAGTCGATCTTGGGAATCAGCCCCAGCATTTT
TRBV5-6	TRBJ2-2	-	-	CASAQRGNTGELFF	TGTGCCAGCGCACAACGGGGAAACACCGGGGAGCTGTTTTTT
TRBV28	TRBJ2-5	once	TRBD1	CASMSTGQGRETQYF	TGTGCCAGCATGAGTACCGGACAGGGGCGGGAGACCCAGTACTTC
TRBV5-1	TRBJ2-7	-	-	CASKDSGYEQYF	TGCGCCAGCAAGGACAGTGGGTACGAGCAGTACTTC
TRBV6-6	TRBJ1-2	-	-	CASSSVPSYGYTF	TGTGCCAGCAGTTCCGTCCCGTCTTATGGCTACACCTTC
TRBV19	TRBJ1-1	-	TRBD1	CASSEQGSTEAFF	TGTGCCAGTAGTGAACAGGGGTCCACTGAAGCTTTCTTT
TRBV5-1	TRBJ1-2	-	-	CASSLQADYGYTF	TGCGCCAGCAGTTTGCAGGCTGACTATGGCTACACCTTC
TRBV29-1	TRBJ1-4	-	-	CSVAGVGEKLFF	TGCAGCGTTGCCGGGGTAGGGGAAAAACTGTTTTTT